The rows below give T cell receptor beta chains drawn from one sample of a study of shared T cell receptors in the human thymus. TCRdb's table, derived via immunoSEQ multiplex PCR, lists solely in-frame clones and lacks some. The table shows 700,000 or so clones, with 80% to 90% occurring only once. The same sample was also studied in work on human thymus T cells.

The sequenced sample was thymocytes. These receptor sequences come from a girl less than two years old with a congenital heart defect. CDR3s include the opening cysteine and the closing phenylalanine or tryptophan. A D gene is named only where the DNA matches it firmly. Where a row states a size, it is once, few, many or the class of an expanded clone; other rows omit it.

DNA | CDR3 | D | J | size | V
TGTGCCAGCAGCTTGGAGACTAGCGGGGGGGAATCCTACAATGAGCAGTTCTTC | CASSLETSGGESYNEQFF | TRBD2 | TRBJ2-1 | - | TRBV5-6
TGTGCCACCAGCACAGCGACAGCGAACACTGAAGCTTTCTTT | CATSTATANTEAFF | - | TRBJ1-1 | - | TRBV15
TGTGCCAGCAGCCCGACAGGGACAGGGAAGGCTGAAGCTTTCTTT | CASSPTGTGKAEAFF | TRBD1 | TRBJ1-1 | - | TRBV7-8
TGCGCCAGCAGCCAATACCGGGAGGCTAGCACCTATAATTCACCCCTCCACTTT | CASSQYREASTYNSPLHF | - | TRBJ1-6 | - | TRBV4-3
TGTGCCAGCAGCTTAGGCCACGGCAGGACACCCCTCCACTTT | CASSLGHGRTPLHF | - | TRBJ1-6 | - | TRBV7-3
TGTGCCAGCAAGAGAATAGGGGTTCCCCAAGAGACCCAGTACTTC | CASKRIGVPQETQYF | - | TRBJ2-5 | - | TRBV2
TGTGCCAGCAGCCAAGGTCCACTAGCGATCTCCTACAATGAGCAGTTCTTC | CASSQGPLAISYNEQFF | TRBD2 | TRBJ2-1 | - | TRBV4-2
TGTGCCAGCAGTGTTGGTCGGCGGGGGTCCTACGAGCAGTACTTC | CASSVGRRGSYEQYF | TRBD2 | TRBJ2-7 | - | TRBV6-1
TGTGCCAGCAGCATCCAGGGAGGAACGTTAACAGATACGCAGTATTTT | CASSIQGGTLTDTQYF | - | TRBJ2-3 | - | TRBV7-9
TGTGCCAGCTCACCACTGGAGCAAGAGACCCAGTACTTC | CASSPLEQETQYF | - | TRBJ2-5 | once | TRBV18
TGTGCCAGCAGCTTGGTGGGACTAGCGGGGGGAGACTTGATGACAGATACGCAGTATTTT | CASSLVGLAGGDLMTDTQYF | TRBD2 | TRBJ2-3 | - | TRBV5-8
TGTGCCAGCAGCTTACCTAAAGGGGGTGAAGCTTTCTTT | CASSLPKGGEAFF | - | TRBJ1-1 | - | TRBV5-5
TGCGCCAGCAGCTTCCTCGCCGGGGAGCCCTACGAGCAGTACTTC | CASSFLAGEPYEQYF | - | TRBJ2-7 | - | TRBV5-1
TGTGCCAGCAGCGTAAACACCCCCAGGGACAGGGAGAACACCGGGGAGCTGTTTTTT | CASSVNTPRDRENTGELFF | TRBD1 | TRBJ2-2 | - | TRBV9
TGTGCCAGCAGTTTAGGGGGGACAGGGCGGTATGGCTACACCTTC | CASSLGGTGRYGYTF | TRBD1 | TRBJ1-2 | - | TRBV28
TGCGCCAGCAGCCAAGAGGGCGTGGGGGGTCACTATGGCTACACCTTC | CASSQEGVGGHYGYTF | - | TRBJ1-2 | - | TRBV4-3
TGTGCCAGCCCTTCAGGGGGCACTGAAGCTTTCTTT | CASPSGGTEAFF | TRBD1 | TRBJ1-1 | - | TRBV7-9
TGTGCCAGCAGCTCGAGAGGGCAAAATGAAAAACTGTTTTTT | CASSSRGQNEKLFF | - | TRBJ1-4 | once | TRBV11-1
TGTGCCAGCCAGTCCGTCATGGATAATTCACCCCTCCACTTT | CASQSVMDNSPLHF | - | TRBJ1-6 | once | TRBV28
TGTGCCAGCGCACCGGGGGACTGGGTTTCCTACGAGCAGTACTTC | CASAPGDWVSYEQYF | - | TRBJ2-7 | - | TRBV27
TGTGCCAGCAGCCCCAACTTGATCCTAGCCAAAAACATTCAGTACTTC | CASSPNLILAKNIQYF | - | TRBJ2-4 | - | TRBV5-4
TGTGCCAGCAGTGAAAAGGGGCCACTAGCCCACGAGCAGTACTTC | CASSEKGPLAHEQYF | - | TRBJ2-7 | - | TRBV2
TGTGCCAGCAGCTCCGATCTAGGTGAGATCCCTGAAGCTTTCTTT | CASSSDLGEIPEAFF | - | TRBJ1-1 | - | TRBV7-2
TGTGCCAGCAGCCAACGAGACAGGGGAGGAGGGACCCAGTACTTC | CASSQRDRGGGTQYF | TRBD1 | TRBJ2-5 | once | TRBV2
TGTGCCAGCAGCGTGAACAACTCTGGGGCCAACGTCCTGACTTTC | CASSVNNSGANVLTF | - | TRBJ2-6 | - | TRBV9
TGTGCCAGCAGTGAAGCGAGGGGGCTAGACACTGAAGCTTTCTTT | CASSEARGLDTEAFF | TRBD1 | TRBJ1-1 | - | TRBV6-1
TGTGCCAGCAAAAAGGATGGTCGGCAGGGGGTTGGAGATACGCAGTATTTT | CASKKDGRQGVGDTQYF | TRBD1 | TRBJ2-3 | - | TRBV6-4
TGTGCCAGCAGCTCGGGACTAGCGGGGGGCGGTGAGCAGTTCTTC | CASSSGLAGGGEQFF | TRBD2 | TRBJ2-1 | - | TRBV7-2
TGTGCCAGCAGTTACGATAGGACAGGGGCGAGGGAAAAACTGTTTTTT | CASSYDRTGAREKLFF | TRBD1 | TRBJ1-4 | - | TRBV6-5
TGCGCCAGCAGCACCGACCTAGCGGGTGTACAAGAGACCCAGTACTTC | CASSTDLAGVQETQYF | TRBD2 | TRBJ2-5 | - | TRBV5-1
TGTGCCAGCAGCTTGTTCGTCGGGACAGGGATTGGCTACACCTTC | CASSLFVGTGIGYTF | TRBD1 | TRBJ1-2 | - | TRBV5-5
TGTGCCAGCAGCCGATCCTCACAGGGGGCATACTATGGCTACACCTTC | CASSRSSQGAYYGYTF | TRBD1 | TRBJ1-2 | - | TRBV14
TGTGCCAGCAAAGGAAGCGGGGAGAACTCCTACAATGAGCAGTTCTTC | CASKGSGENSYNEQFF | TRBD2 | TRBJ2-1 | - | TRBV6-4
TGTGCCAGCAGCGGGACAGGGATGAGGACTGAAGCTTTCTTT | CASSGTGMRTEAFF | TRBD1 | TRBJ1-1 | - | TRBV6-1
TGTGCCAGCAGCTTCGCAGGGATGAACACTGAAGCTTTCTTT | CASSFAGMNTEAFF | - | TRBJ1-1 | once | TRBV5-6
TGTGCCAGCAGTTTACCGGACCGGAGGAGCTCCTACGAGCAGTACTTC | CASSLPDRRSSYEQYF | - | TRBJ2-7 | few | TRBV28
TGTGCCAGCAGATTTAACAGGTTAAGAACCGGGGAGCTGTTTTTT | CASRFNRLRTGELFF | - | TRBJ2-2 | - | TRBV27
TGCGCCAGCAGCCAAGATCGAGGACTAGCGGGGGACAATGAGCAGTTCTTC | CASSQDRGLAGDNEQFF | TRBD2 | TRBJ2-1 | - | TRBV4-1
TGTGCCACCAGCAGAGATAATATCCGTCAGGGGTTAACAAAGTTCTTC | CATSRDNIRQGLTKFF | - | TRBJ2-1 | - | TRBV15
TGCGCCAGCAGCTTGGCCTGGAGGGGCCCCATGAACACTGAAGCTTTCTTT | CASSLAWRGPMNTEAFF | - | TRBJ1-1 | - | TRBV5-1
TGTGCCAGCAGTGAAGAAGATAGCGGGGTCTCCTACGAGCAGTACTTC | CASSEEDSGVSYEQYF | TRBD2 | TRBJ2-7 | - | TRBV2
TGTGCCAGCAGTGAATTTACCGGACAGGGTTTCGGAAACACCATATATTTT | CASSEFTGQGFGNTIYF | TRBD1 | TRBJ1-3 | - | TRBV25-1
TGTGCTAGCAGCCCGGACACTGATAGGGACTATGGCTACACCTTC | CASSPDTDRDYGYTF | - | TRBJ1-2 | - | TRBV14
TGTGCCAGCAGCTTGGTACTACAGGGGGCGCCGGACGAGCAGTACTTC | CASSLVLQGAPDEQYF | TRBD1 | TRBJ2-7 | - | TRBV5-6
TGCGCCAGCAGCCAGGGGACAGGCCTGGATTCACCCCTCCACTTT | CASSQGTGLDSPLHF | TRBD1 | TRBJ1-6 | - | TRBV4-1
TGTGCCAGTAGTCCGGGTACCTTTTCTCACAATGAGCAGTTCTTC | CASSPGTFSHNEQFF | - | TRBJ2-1 | - | TRBV19
TGCGCCAGCAGCCACAAGATGGGGACTAAGGGGGGTGGCCCCTATAATTCACCCCTCCACTTT | CASSHKMGTKGGGPYNSPLHF | - | TRBJ1-6 | - | TRBV4-3